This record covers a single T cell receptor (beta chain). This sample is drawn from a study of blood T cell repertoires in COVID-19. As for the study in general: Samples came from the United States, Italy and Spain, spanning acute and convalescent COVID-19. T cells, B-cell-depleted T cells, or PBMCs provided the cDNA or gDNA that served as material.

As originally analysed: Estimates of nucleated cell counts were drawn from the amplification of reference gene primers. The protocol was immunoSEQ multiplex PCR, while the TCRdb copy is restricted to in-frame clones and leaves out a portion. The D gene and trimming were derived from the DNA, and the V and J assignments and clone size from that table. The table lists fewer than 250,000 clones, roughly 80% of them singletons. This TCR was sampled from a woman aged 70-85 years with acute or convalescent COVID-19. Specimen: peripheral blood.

The CDR3: CASSPPMVGEAFF. The CDR3 DNA is TGTGCCAGCTCACCACCCATGGTCGGTGAAGCTTTCTTT. This chain uses TRBV18 with TRBJ1-1; D is unresolved. CDR3 length: 13 amino acids. The V end lost 0 bases, the J end lost 7 bases, and 9 bases lay between the germline ends. From germline, CDR1 is KGHSH and CDR2 LQKENI.